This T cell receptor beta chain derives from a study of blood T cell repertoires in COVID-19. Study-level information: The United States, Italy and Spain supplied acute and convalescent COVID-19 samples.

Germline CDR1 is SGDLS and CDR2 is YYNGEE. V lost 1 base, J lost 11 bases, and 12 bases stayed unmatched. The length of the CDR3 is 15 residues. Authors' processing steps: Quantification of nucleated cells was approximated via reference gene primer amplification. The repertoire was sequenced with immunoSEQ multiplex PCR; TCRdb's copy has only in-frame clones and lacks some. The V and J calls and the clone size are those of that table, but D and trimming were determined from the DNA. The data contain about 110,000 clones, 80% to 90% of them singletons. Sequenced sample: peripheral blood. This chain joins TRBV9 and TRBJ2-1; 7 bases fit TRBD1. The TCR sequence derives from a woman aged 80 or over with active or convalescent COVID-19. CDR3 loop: CASSVTQGDPGKQFF. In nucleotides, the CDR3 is TGTGCCAGCAGCGTAACCCAGGGGGACCCGGGAAAGCAGTTCTTC.